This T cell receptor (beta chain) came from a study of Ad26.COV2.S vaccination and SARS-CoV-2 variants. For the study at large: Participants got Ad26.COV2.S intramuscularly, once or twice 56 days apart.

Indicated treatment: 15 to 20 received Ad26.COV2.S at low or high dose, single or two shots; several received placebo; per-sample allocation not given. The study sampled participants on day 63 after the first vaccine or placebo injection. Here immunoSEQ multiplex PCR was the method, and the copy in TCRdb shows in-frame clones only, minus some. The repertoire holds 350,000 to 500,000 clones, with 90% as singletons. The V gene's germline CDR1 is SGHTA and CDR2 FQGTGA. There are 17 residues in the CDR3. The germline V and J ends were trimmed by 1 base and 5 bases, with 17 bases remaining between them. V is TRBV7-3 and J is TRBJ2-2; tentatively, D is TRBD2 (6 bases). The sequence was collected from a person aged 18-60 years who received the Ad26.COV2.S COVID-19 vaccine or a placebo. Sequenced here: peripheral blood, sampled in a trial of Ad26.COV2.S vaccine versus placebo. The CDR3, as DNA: TGTGCCAGCAGCTTAAACCCCTGGCGGGACGGGACCGGGGAGCTGTTTTTT. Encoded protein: CASSLNPWRDGTGELFF.